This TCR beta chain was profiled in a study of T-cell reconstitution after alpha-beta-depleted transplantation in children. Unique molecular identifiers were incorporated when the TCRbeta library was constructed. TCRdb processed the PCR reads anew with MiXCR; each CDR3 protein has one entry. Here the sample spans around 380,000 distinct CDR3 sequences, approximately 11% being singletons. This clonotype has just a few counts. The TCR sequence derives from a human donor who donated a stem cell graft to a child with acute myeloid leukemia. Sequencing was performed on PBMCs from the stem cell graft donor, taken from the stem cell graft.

CDR3 residues: CSARPRDTLSNQPQHF. The DNA of the CDR3 is TGCAGTGCTAGACCCCGGGACACCCTTAGCAATCAGCCCCAGCATTTT. The rearrangement links TRBV20-1 to TRBJ1-5, with a possible D match to TRBD1 (6 bases). In germline, CDR1 is DFQATT, CDR2 SNEGSKA (reference sequence). The CDR3 is 16 residues long. Trimming removed 2 bases from V and 0 bases from J, with 14 bases in between.